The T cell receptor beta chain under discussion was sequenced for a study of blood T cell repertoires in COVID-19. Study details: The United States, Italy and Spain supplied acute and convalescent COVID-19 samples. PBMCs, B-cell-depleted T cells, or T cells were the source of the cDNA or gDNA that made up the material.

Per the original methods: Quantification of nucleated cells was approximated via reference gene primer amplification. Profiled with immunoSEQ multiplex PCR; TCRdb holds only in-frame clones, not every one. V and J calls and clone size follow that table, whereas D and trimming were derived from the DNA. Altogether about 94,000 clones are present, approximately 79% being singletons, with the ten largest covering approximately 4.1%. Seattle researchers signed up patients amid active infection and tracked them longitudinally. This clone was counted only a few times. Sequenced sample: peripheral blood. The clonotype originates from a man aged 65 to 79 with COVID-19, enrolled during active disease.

The CDR3 reads CASRRTGKNSPLHF. In DNA, the CDR3 is TGTGCCAGCAGAAGGACGGGGAAGAATTCACCCCTCCACTTT. The rearrangement joins TRBV6-5 to TRBJ1-6; D gene uncertain. Germline CDR1 reads MNHEY; CDR2 reads SVGAGI. Trimming cost V 6 bases and J 7 bases, with 13 bases left between them. The CDR3 runs to 14 residues.